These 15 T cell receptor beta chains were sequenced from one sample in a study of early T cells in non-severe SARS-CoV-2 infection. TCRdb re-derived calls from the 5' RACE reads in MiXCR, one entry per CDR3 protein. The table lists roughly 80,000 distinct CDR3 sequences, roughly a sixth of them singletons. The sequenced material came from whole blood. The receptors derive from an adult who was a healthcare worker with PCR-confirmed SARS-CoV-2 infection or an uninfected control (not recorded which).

The CDR3 coding sequence is TGTGCCAGCAGCTCCCCCCCACTGGGGGAGCAGTTCTTC. Protein product: CASSSPPLGEQFF. This chain uses TRBV11-1 with TRBJ2-1; D gene ambiguous. This CDR3 has 13 amino acids. The germline gives CDR1 SGHAT, CDR2 FQDESV (reference sequence). The V and J ends lost 4 bases and 10 bases respectively, with 14 bases between them.

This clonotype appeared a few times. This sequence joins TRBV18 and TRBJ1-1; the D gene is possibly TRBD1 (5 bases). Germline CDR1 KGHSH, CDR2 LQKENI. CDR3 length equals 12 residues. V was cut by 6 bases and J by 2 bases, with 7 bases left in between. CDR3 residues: CASSRDNTEAFF. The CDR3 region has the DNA TGTGCCAGCTCCCGGGACAACACTGAAGCTTTCTTT.

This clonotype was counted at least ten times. The CDR3 loop is CASSPGQGPTSGANVLTF. Written as DNA, the CDR3 is TGCGCCAGCAGCCCCGGACAGGGCCCTACCTCTGGGGCCAACGTCCTGACTTTC. V and J are TRBV5-1 and TRBJ2-6; 8 bases are shared with TRBD1. Germline lookup yields CDR1 SGHRS and CDR2 YFSETQ. This CDR3 is 18 amino acids long. Trimming removed 4 bases from V and 0 bases from J; junction bases left unmatched: 9.

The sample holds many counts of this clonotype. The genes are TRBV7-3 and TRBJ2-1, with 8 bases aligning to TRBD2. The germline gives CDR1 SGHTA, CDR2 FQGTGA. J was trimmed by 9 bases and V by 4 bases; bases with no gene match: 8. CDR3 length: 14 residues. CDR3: CASSSSGTRSEQFF. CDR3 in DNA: TGTGCCAGCAGCTCCTCCGGGACTAGAAGTGAGCAGTTCTTC.

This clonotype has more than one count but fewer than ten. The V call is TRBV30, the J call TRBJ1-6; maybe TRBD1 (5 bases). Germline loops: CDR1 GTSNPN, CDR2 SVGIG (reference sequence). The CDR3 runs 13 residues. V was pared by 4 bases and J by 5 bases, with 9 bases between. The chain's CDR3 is CAWTRVDNSPLHF. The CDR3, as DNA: TGTGCCTGGACCAGGGTGGATAATTCACCCCTCCACTTT. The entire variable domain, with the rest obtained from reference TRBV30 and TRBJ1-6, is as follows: SQTIHQWPATLVQPVGSPLSLECTVEGTSNPNLYWYRQAAGRGLQLLFYSVGIGQISSEVPQNLSASRPQDRQFILSSKKLLLSDSGFYLCAWTRVDNSPLHFGNGTRLTVT.

CDR3 amino acids: CASSTLLGQGNTEAFF. The DNA for the CDR3 is TGTGCCAGTAGTACGCTGCTGGGACAGGGGAACACTGAAGCTTTCTTT. The J gene is TRBJ1-1, the V gene TRBV19, with 9 nucleotides matching TRBD1. Looked up from germline, CDR1 is LNHDA and CDR2 is SQIVND (reference sequence). The junction had 7 bases not matched to a gene; V was cut back by 4 bases and J by 1 base. CDR3 length: 16 amino acids. The full variable domain, in which reference TRBV19 and TRBJ1-1 provide the parts outside the CDR3, is DGGITQSPKYLFRKEGQNVTLSCEQNLNHDAMYWYRQDPGQGLRLIYYSQIVNDFQKGDIAEGYSVSREKKESFPLTVTSAQKNPTAFYLCASSTLLGQGNTEAFFGQGTRLTVV.

CDR3 DNA: TGTGCCAGCAGCCAAGGTCTAACCGAGCAGTACTTC. It translates to CASSQGLTEQYF. The rearrangement joins TRBV3-1 to TRBJ2-7; D is unresolved. This CDR3 spans 12 amino acids. V was trimmed by 1 base and J by 6 bases, leaving 7 bases between them. Germline-derived CDR1 and CDR2 are LGHDT and YNNKEL (reference sequence).

In DNA, the CDR3 is TGCAGTGCCGGGACTAGCGGGTACAATGAGCAGTTCTTC. It specifies CSAGTSGYNEQFF. The chain carries TRBV20-1 and TRBJ2-1; 12 bases align to TRBD2. The CDR3 spans 13 residues. CDR1 DFQATT and CDR2 SNEGSKA come from the germline V gene (reference sequence). Trimming at V came to 6 bases and at J to 4 bases, leaving 1 base not matched to a gene.

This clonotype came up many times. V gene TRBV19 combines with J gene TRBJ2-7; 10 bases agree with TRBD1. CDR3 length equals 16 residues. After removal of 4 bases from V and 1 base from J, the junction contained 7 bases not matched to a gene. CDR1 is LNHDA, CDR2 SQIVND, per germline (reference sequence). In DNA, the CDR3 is TGTGCCAGTAGTACCACCAGGACAGGGGGGTCCTACGAGCAGTACTTC. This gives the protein CASSTTRTGGSYEQYF.

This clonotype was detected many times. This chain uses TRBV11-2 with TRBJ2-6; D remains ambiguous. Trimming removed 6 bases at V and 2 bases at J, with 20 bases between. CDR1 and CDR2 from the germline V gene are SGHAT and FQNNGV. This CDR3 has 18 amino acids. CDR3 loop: CASSYRWAQSTGANVLTF. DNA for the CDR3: TGTGCCAGCAGTTACCGTTGGGCACAGAGCACTGGGGCCAACGTCCTGACTTTC.

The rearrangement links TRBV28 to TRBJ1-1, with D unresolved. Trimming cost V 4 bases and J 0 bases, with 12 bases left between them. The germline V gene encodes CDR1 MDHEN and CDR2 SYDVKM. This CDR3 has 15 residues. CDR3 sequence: CASSYGVSMNTEAFF. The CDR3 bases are TGTGCCAGCAGTTATGGAGTCTCGATGAACACTGAAGCTTTCTTT.

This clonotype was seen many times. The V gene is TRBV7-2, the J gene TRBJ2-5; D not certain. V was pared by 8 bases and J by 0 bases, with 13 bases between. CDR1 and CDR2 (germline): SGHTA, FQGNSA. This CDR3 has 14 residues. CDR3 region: CASGPGRNQETQYF. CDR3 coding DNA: TGTGCCAGCGGACCTGGACGGAACCAAGAGACCCAGTACTTC.

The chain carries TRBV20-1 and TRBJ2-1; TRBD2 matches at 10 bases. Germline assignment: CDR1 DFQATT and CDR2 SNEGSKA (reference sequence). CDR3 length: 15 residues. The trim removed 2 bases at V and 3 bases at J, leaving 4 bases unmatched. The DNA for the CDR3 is TGCAGTGCTAGAAGACGGACTAGCGGCTACAATGAGCAGTTCTTC. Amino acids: CSARRRTSGYNEQFF.

The CDR3 region is CASSYTGGSYGYTF. The CDR3 nucleotides read TGTGCCAGCAGCTACACAGGGGGCAGCTATGGCTACACCTTC. The V call is TRBV2, the J call TRBJ1-2; 9 positions agree with TRBD1. The CDR3 is made up of 14 amino acids. V was clipped by 6 bases and J by 4 bases; unmatched bases: 6. Per the germline V gene, CDR1 is SNHLY and CDR2 is FYNNEI.

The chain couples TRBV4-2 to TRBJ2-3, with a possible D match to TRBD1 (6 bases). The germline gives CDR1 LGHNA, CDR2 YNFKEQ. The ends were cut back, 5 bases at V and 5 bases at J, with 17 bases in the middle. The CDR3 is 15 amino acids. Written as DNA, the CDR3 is TGTGCCAGCAGCGAAACAGGGTTGGCCGGAGATACGCAGTATTTT. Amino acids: CASSETGLAGDTQYF.